These T cell receptor beta chains were read from a single sample in a study of PD-1 blockade in classical Hodgkin lymphoma. Generated by immunoSEQ multiplex PCR, the TCRdb table keeps only in-frame clones and is missing some. The table lists approximately 100,000 clones, roughly 90% of them singletons. Sequences were derived from peripheral blood mononuclear cells (PBMCs), sampled at baseline. These receptor sequences come from a human donor with classical Hodgkin lymphoma. Both conserved end residues are part of each CDR3. A D gene is named only where the DNA matches it firmly. Clone size, where shown, is once, few, many, or a class for clones that have expanded.

clone_size: once; v_call: TRBV7-2; j_call: TRBJ2-7; d_call: .; cdr3_nt: TGTGCCAGCAGCCTAAGGACTGGAAACTACGAGCAGTACTTC; cdr3_aa: CASSLRTGNYEQYF
clone_size: .; v_call: TRBV25-1; j_call: TRBJ2-1; d_call: .; cdr3_nt: TGTGCCAGCAGTAAACAGGGCGGATCCTACAATGAGCAGTTCTTC; cdr3_aa: CASSKQGGSYNEQFF
clone_size: .; v_call: TRBV10-1; j_call: TRBJ2-7; d_call: TRBD2; cdr3_nt: TGCGCCAGCAGTGAGACCGGGAGGTCCGAGCAGTACTTC; cdr3_aa: CASSETGRSEQYF
clone_size: .; v_call: TRBV5-1; j_call: TRBJ2-1; d_call: .; cdr3_nt: TGCGCCAGCAGCCTGCAGAGCGCCTACAATGAGCAGTTCTTC; cdr3_aa: CASSLQSAYNEQFF
clone_size: .; v_call: TRBV5-1; j_call: TRBJ2-1; d_call: TRBD2; cdr3_nt: TGCGCCAGCAGTACGGGACTAGCGGGAACCAATGAGCAGTTCTTC; cdr3_aa: CASSTGLAGTNEQFF
clone_size: .; v_call: TRBV18; j_call: TRBJ1-4; d_call: TRBD1; cdr3_nt: TGTGCCAGCTCACCGTCGAGGACAGGGCAGAGTGAAAAACTGTTTTTT; cdr3_aa: CASSPSRTGQSEKLFF
clone_size: .; v_call: TRBV18; j_call: TRBJ2-1; d_call: .; cdr3_nt: TGTGCCAGCTCACCGGGGGCGGGAGATGGGGCAGAGCAGTTCTTC; cdr3_aa: CASSPGAGDGAEQFF
clone_size: .; v_call: TRBV7-7; j_call: TRBJ2-1; d_call: .; cdr3_nt: TGTGCCAGCAGCTTAGCCAGATCAGTCTCCTACAATGAGCAGTTCTTC; cdr3_aa: CASSLARSVSYNEQFF
clone_size: once; v_call: TRBV5-6; j_call: TRBJ2-7; d_call: TRBD2; cdr3_nt: TGTGCCAGCAGCTTGACCGGGACTAGCTCCTACGAGCAGTACTTC; cdr3_aa: CASSLTGTSSYEQYF
clone_size: .; v_call: TRBV28; j_call: TRBJ2-2; d_call: TRBD2; cdr3_nt: TGTGCCAGCAGTTCCCACCCGCTAGCGGAGAGAAGCACCGGGGAGCTGTTTTTT; cdr3_aa: CASSSHPLAERSTGELFF
clone_size: .; v_call: TRBV28; j_call: TRBJ2-7; d_call: .; cdr3_nt: TGTGCCAGTGCTCCGGGACAAAGGCGCTACGAGCAGTACTTC; cdr3_aa: CASAPGQRRYEQYF
clone_size: .; v_call: TRBV6-6; j_call: TRBJ1-1; d_call: TRBD1; cdr3_nt: TGTGCCAGCAGAGTACAGGGGGCGACTGAAGCTTTCTTT; cdr3_aa: CASRVQGATEAFF
clone_size: .; v_call: TRBV5-1; j_call: TRBJ2-5; d_call: .; cdr3_nt: TGCGCCAGCAGCTTGGCCACAGAGACCCAGTACTTC; cdr3_aa: CASSLATETQYF
clone_size: .; v_call: TRBV6-6; j_call: TRBJ1-3; d_call: .; cdr3_nt: TGTGCCAGCAGTTACTCGAGGCCGAACTCTGGAAACACCATATATTTT; cdr3_aa: CASSYSRPNSGNTIYF
clone_size: .; v_call: TRBV7-8; j_call: TRBJ2-1; d_call: .; cdr3_nt: TGTGCCAGCAGCTTAGGACTCCGTCCCTACAATGAGCAGTTCTTC; cdr3_aa: CASSLGLRPYNEQFF
clone_size: once; v_call: TRBV6-1; j_call: TRBJ2-5; d_call: .; cdr3_nt: TGTGCCAGCACCCTCGACAGAACCCAAGAGACCCAGTACTTC; cdr3_aa: CASTLDRTQETQYF
clone_size: .; v_call: TRBV7-6; j_call: TRBJ2-5; d_call: .; cdr3_nt: TGTGCCAGCAGCTTAGGGGGAGGGGGACACGAGACCCAGTACTTC; cdr3_aa: CASSLGGGGHETQYF
clone_size: .; v_call: TRBV2; j_call: TRBJ1-1; d_call: .; cdr3_nt: TGTGCCAGCAGCCCTTTGAGCCCCGGGGGGACCCATCCGAACACTGAAGCTTTCTTT; cdr3_aa: CASSPLSPGGTHPNTEAFF
clone_size: few; v_call: TRBV21-1; j_call: TRBJ1-5; d_call: .; cdr3_nt: TGTGCCAGCAGCCAAAGGAGGGACAGGGTATTGGGTTATAGCAATCAGCCCCAGCATTTT; cdr3_aa: CASSQRRDRVLGYSNQPQHF
clone_size: .; v_call: TRBV25-1; j_call: TRBJ2-7; d_call: .; cdr3_nt: TGTGCCAGCAGTGGCGGTGGGGACGGAGCCTACGAGCAGTACTTC; cdr3_aa: CASSGGGDGAYEQYF
clone_size: .; v_call: TRBV19; j_call: TRBJ2-3; d_call: .; cdr3_nt: TGTGCCAGTAGCGAACTTCAGGATAGCACAGATACGCAGTATTTT; cdr3_aa: CASSELQDSTDTQYF
clone_size: .; v_call: TRBV27; j_call: TRBJ2-7; d_call: .; cdr3_nt: TGTGCCAGCAGTTCAAGGAATGGTGTTCTCGACGAGCAGTACTTC; cdr3_aa: CASSSRNGVLDEQYF
clone_size: .; v_call: TRBV30; j_call: TRBJ1-5; d_call: TRBD1; cdr3_nt: TGTGCCTGGAGGGGGACAGGGAACCAGCCCCAGCATTTT; cdr3_aa: CAWRGTGNQPQHF
clone_size: .; v_call: TRBV5-1; j_call: TRBJ2-6; d_call: .; cdr3_nt: TGCGCCAGCAGCTCGGAAGGTCTAGGGGCCTCTGGGGCCAACGTCCTGACTTTC; cdr3_aa: CASSSEGLGASGANVLTF
clone_size: .; v_call: TRBV19; j_call: TRBJ2-1; d_call: .; cdr3_nt: TGTGCCAGTAGTGGGGGTAGCGTTGGCTCCTACAATGAGCAGTTCTTC; cdr3_aa: CASSGGSVGSYNEQFF
clone_size: .; v_call: TRBV5-1; j_call: TRBJ2-1; d_call: TRBD2; cdr3_nt: TGCGCCAGCAGCTTGGAGACTAGCGGGAGGAAATACAATGAGCAGTTCTTC; cdr3_aa: CASSLETSGRKYNEQFF
clone_size: .; v_call: TRBV7-9; j_call: TRBJ2-7; d_call: .; cdr3_nt: TGTGCCAGCAGCTTACGCGGGGCCGGCCCCTACGAGCAGTACTTC; cdr3_aa: CASSLRGAGPYEQYF
clone_size: .; v_call: TRBV4-1; j_call: TRBJ1-5; d_call: .; cdr3_nt: TGCGCCAGCAGCCAAGCGTTCCAAAATCAGCCCCAGCATTTT; cdr3_aa: CASSQAFQNQPQHF
clone_size: .; v_call: TRBV2; j_call: TRBJ1-3; d_call: .; cdr3_nt: TGTGCCAGCAGACCAGGGACGGGGTCGGACACCATATATTTT; cdr3_aa: CASRPGTGSDTIYF
clone_size: .; v_call: TRBV10-3; j_call: TRBJ2-5; d_call: TRBD1; cdr3_nt: TGTGCCATCAGTGACAGTACAGGGGGCCGGCAAGAGACCCAGTACTTC; cdr3_aa: CAISDSTGGRQETQYF
clone_size: .; v_call: TRBV19; j_call: TRBJ1-1; d_call: .; cdr3_nt: TGTGCCAGTAGCCCCCCAGGGCCGGAAGCTTTCTTT; cdr3_aa: CASSPPGPEAFF
clone_size: few; v_call: TRBV19; j_call: TRBJ1-1; d_call: .; cdr3_nt: TGTGCCAGTAGCCTCCAGAGGGACACTGAAGCTTTCTTT; cdr3_aa: CASSLQRDTEAFF
clone_size: .; v_call: TRBV5-1; j_call: TRBJ1-1; d_call: .; cdr3_nt: TGCGCCAGCAGCTTTAGGCAAGGTACAGGGCTGAACACTGAAGCTTTCTTT; cdr3_aa: CASSFRQGTGLNTEAFF
clone_size: once; v_call: TRBV6-5; j_call: TRBJ2-7; d_call: .; cdr3_nt: TGTGCCACCAGATCAAGTCCGGACTCCGCCTACGAGCAGTACTTC; cdr3_aa: CATRSSPDSAYEQYF
clone_size: .; v_call: TRBV5-6; j_call: TRBJ2-5; d_call: .; cdr3_nt: TGTGCCAGCAGCTTTGGCAGGGCGACGGAGACCCAGTACTTC; cdr3_aa: CASSFGRATETQYF
clone_size: .; v_call: TRBV27; j_call: TRBJ2-7; d_call: .; cdr3_nt: TGTGCCAGCAGGGGAGGTCGGGACACTCCCTACGAGCAGTACTTC; cdr3_aa: CASRGGRDTPYEQYF
clone_size: .; v_call: TRBV7-8; j_call: TRBJ1-2; d_call: TRBD1; cdr3_nt: TGTGCCAGCAGCCTACAGGGGAGCTATGGCTACACCTTC; cdr3_aa: CASSLQGSYGYTF
clone_size: .; v_call: TRBV14; j_call: TRBJ2-7; d_call: .; cdr3_nt: TGTGCCAGCAGTCGGCGACGTCACTCCTACGAGCAGTACTTC; cdr3_aa: CASSRRRHSYEQYF
clone_size: .; v_call: TRBV28; j_call: TRBJ2-1; d_call: .; cdr3_nt: TGTGCCAGCAGTTTTGATAGGACAGTCTACAATGAGCAGTTCTTC; cdr3_aa: CASSFDRTVYNEQFF